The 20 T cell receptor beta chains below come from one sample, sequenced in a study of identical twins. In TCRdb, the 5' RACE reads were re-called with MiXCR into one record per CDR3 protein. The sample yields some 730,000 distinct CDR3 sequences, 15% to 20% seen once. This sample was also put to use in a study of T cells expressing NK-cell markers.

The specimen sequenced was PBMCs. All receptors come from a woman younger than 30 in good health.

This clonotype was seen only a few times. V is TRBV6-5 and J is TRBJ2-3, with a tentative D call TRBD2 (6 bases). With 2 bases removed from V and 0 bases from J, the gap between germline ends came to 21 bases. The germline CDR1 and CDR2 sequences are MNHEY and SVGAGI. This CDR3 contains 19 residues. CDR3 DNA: TGTGCCAGCAGTTACCGATTCGAGAGACTAGGGACTAGCACAGATACGCAGTATTTT. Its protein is CASSYRFERLGTSTDTQYF.

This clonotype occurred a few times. CDR3 DNA sequence: TGTGCCAGCACCGAACCCCAAGAGACCCAGTACTTC. It encodes CASTEPQETQYF. The chain combines TRBV6-2 or TRBV6-3 with TRBJ2-5; D gene unclear. This CDR3 contains 12 residues. From germline, CDR1 is MNHEY and CDR2 SVGEGT. Trimming cost V 7 bases and J 1 base, with 7 bases left between them.

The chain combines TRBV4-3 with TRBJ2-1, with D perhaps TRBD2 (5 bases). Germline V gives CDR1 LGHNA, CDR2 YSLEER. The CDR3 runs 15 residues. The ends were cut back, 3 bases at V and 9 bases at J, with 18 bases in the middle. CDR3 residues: CASSHNSHSVGEQFF. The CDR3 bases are TGCGCCAGCAGCCACAACTCCCATAGCGTCGGTGAGCAGTTCTTC.

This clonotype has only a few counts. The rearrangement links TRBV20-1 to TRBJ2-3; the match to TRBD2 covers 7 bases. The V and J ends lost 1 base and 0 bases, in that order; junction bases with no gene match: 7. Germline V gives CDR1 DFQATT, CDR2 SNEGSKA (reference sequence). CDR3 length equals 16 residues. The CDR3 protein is CSARVRTSASTDTQYF. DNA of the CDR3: TGCAGTGCTAGAGTCCGAACTAGCGCTAGCACAGATACGCAGTATTTT.

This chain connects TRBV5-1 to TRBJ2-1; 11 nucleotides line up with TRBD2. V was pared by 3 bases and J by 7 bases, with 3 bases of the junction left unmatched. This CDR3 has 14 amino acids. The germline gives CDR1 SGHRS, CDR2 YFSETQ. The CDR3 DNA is TGCGCCAGCAGCTGGGGGACTAGCGGAAATGAGCAGTTCTTC. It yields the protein CASSWGTSGNEQFF.

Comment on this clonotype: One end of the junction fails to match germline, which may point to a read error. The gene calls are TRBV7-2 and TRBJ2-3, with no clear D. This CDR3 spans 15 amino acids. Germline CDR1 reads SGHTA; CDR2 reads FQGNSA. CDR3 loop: CASSLYKTSTDTQCF. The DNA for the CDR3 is TGTGCCAGCAGCTTATACAAGACAAGCACAGATACGCAGTGTTTT.

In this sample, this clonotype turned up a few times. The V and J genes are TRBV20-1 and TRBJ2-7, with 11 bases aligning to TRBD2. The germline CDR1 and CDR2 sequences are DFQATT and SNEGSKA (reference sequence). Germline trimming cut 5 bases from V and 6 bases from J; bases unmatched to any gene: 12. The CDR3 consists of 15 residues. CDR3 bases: TGCAGTGCTCCTCTGAGTTCTAGCGGGAGGAGCGAGCAGTACTTC. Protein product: CSAPLSSSGRSEQYF.

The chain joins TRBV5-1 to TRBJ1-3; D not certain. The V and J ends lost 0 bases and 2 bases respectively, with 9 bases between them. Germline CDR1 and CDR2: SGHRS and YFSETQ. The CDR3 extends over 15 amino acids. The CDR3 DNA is TGCGCCAGCAGCTTGGATGGCGGCGCTGGAAACACCATATATTTT. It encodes CASSLDGGAGNTIYF.

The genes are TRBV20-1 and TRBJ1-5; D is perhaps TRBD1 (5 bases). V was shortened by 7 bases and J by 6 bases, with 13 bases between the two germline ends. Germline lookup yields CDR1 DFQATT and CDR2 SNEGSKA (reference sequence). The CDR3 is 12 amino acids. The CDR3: CSVDRGSQPQHF. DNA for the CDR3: TGCAGTGTCGATAGGGGATCTCAGCCCCAGCATTTT.

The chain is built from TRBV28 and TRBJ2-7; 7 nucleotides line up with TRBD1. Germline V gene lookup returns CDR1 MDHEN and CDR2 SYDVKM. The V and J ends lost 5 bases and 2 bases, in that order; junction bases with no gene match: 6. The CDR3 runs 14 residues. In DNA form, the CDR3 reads TGTGCCAGCAGTACCCACAGGGGCACCTACGAGCAGTACTTC. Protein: CASSTHRGTYEQYF.

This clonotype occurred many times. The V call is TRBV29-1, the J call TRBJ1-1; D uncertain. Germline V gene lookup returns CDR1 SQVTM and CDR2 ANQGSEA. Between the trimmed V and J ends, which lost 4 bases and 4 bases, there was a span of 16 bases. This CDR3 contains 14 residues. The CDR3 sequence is CSVGSSPAGTEAFF. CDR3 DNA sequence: TGCAGCGTTGGCTCATCGCCGGCGGGCACTGAAGCTTTCTTT.

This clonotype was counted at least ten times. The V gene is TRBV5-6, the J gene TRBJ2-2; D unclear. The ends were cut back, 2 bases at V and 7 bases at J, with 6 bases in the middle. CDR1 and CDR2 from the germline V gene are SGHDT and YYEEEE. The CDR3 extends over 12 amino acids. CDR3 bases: TGTGCCAGCAGCTTCTCCGTCGGGGAGCTGTTTTTT. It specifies CASSFSVGELFF. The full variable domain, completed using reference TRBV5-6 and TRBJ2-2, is DAGVTQSPTHLIKTRGQQVTLRCSPKSGHDTVSWYQQALGQGPQFIFQYYEEEERQRGNFPDRFSGHQFPNYSSELNVNALLLGDSALYLCASSFSVGELFFGEGSRLTVL.

In DNA, the CDR3 is TGTGCCAGCAGCTTCCCCGGTAGCGGGGGCCAAGAGACCCAGTACTTC. Translating it yields CASSFPGSGGQETQYF. The genes are TRBV7-6 and TRBJ2-5, with 9 bases fitting TRBD2. The germline CDR1 and CDR2 sequences are SGHVS and FNYEAQ. This CDR3 is 16 amino acids long. The trim removed 3 bases at V and 1 base at J, leaving 6 bases unmatched.

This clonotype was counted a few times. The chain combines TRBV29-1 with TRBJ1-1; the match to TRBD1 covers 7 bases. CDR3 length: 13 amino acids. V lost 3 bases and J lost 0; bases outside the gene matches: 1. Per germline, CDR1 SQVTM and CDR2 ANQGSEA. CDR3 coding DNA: TGCAGCGTTGAGGACAGGTTGAACACTGAAGCTTTCTTT. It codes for CSVEDRLNTEAFF. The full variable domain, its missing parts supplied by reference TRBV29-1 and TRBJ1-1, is SAVISQKPSRDICQRGTSLTIQCQVDSQVTMMFWYRQQPGQSLTLIATANQGSEATYESGFVIDKFPISRPNLTFSTLTVSNMSPEDSSIYLCSVEDRLNTEAFFGQGTRLTVV.

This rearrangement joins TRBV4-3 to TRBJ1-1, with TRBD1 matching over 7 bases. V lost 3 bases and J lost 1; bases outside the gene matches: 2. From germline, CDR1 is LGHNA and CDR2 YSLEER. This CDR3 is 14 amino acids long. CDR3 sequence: CASSQTGQNTEAFF. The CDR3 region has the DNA TGCGCCAGCAGCCAGACAGGGCAGAACACTGAAGCTTTCTTT.

The CDR3 sequence: CASSPGPRSANEQFF. DNA for the CDR3: TGTGCCAGCAGCCCGGGGCCTAGGTCTGCCAATGAGCAGTTCTTC. The chain recombines TRBV7-2 with TRBJ2-1; tentatively, D is TRBD1 or TRBD2 (5 bases each). This CDR3 has 15 residues. Trimming pared 5 bases from V and 6 bases from J, leaving 17 bases between. Germline CDR1 reads SGHTA; CDR2 reads FQGNSA.

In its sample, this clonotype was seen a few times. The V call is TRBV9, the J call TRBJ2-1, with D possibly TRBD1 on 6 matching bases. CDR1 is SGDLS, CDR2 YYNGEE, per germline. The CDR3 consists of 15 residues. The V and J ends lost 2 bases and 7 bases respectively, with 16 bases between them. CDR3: CASSVAGLTGNEQFF. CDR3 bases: TGTGCCAGCAGCGTTGCGGGCCTTACAGGGAATGAGCAGTTCTTC.

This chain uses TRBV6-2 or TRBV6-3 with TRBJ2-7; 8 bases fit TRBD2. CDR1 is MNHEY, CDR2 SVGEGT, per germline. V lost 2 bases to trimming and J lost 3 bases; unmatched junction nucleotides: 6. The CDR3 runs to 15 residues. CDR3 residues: CASSYGGGGHYEQYF. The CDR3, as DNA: TGTGCCAGCAGTTACGGCGGCGGGGGGCACTACGAGCAGTACTTC.

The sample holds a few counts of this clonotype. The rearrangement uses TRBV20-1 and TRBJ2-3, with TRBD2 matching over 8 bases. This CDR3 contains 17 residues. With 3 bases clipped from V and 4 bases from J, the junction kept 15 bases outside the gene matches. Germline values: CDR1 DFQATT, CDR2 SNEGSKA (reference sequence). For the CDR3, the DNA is TGCAGTGCTAGGACCCTAGGGGCGGGAGGTTCCCCAGATACGCAGTATTTT. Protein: CSARTLGAGGSPDTQYF.

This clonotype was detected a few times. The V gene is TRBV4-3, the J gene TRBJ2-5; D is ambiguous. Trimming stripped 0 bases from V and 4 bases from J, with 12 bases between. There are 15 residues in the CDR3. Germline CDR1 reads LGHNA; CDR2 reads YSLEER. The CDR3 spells CASSQDLSSRETQYF. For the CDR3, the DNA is TGCGCCAGCAGCCAAGATTTGTCCTCACGAGAGACCCAGTACTTC.